This TCR beta chain originates from a study of shared clonotypes between healthy human individuals. CD45RO negativity and positive selection for CCR7 defined naive CD8 cells, a population that excluded terminally differentiated effector memory CD45RA+ cells. The protocol was immunoSEQ multiplex PCR, while the TCRdb copy is restricted to in-frame clones and leaves out a portion. The table records under 2,000,000 clones, about 95% of them present only once. This CDR3 spans 15 amino acids. Germline V lookup: CDR1 SEHNR, CDR2 FQNEAQ (reference sequence). Unmatched junction bases numbered 9, after V lost 1 base and J lost 9 bases.

The sample comprised naive CD8+ T cells sorted from blood. This clonotype was sampled from a young man in good health. This chain links TRBV7-9 with TRBJ2-1, with 7 bases fitting TRBD2. In DNA form, the CDR3 reads TGTGCCAGCAGCTTAGTGGGAGGGGTGGTCGGTGAGCAGTTCTTC. This encodes CASSLVGGVVGEQFF.